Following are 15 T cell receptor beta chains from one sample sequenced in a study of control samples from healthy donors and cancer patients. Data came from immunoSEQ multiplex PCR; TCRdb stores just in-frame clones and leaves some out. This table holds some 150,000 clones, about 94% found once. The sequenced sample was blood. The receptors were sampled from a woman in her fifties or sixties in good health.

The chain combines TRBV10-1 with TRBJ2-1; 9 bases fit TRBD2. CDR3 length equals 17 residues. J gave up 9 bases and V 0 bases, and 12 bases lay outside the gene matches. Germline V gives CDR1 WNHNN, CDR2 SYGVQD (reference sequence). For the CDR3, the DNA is TGCGCCAGCAGTGAGTCGACTCTGGCGGGGGGGTTATTTGAGCAGTTCTTC. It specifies CASSESTLAGGLFEQFF.

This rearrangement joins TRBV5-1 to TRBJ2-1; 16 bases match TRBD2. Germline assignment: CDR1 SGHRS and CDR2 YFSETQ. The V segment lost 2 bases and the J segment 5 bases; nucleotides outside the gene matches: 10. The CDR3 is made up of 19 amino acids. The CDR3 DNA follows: TGCGCCAGCAGCTTTGGGACTAGCGGGGGGGCCGGGACACACAATGAGCAGTTCTTC. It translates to CASSFGTSGGAGTHNEQFF.

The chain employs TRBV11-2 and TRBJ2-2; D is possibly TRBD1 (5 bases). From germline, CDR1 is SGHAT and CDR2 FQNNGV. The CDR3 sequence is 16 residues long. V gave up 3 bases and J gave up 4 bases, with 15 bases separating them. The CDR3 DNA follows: TGTGCCAGCAGCTTTTTAGTGCCAGGGTCCACCGGGGAGCTGTTTTTT. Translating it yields CASSFLVPGSTGELFF.

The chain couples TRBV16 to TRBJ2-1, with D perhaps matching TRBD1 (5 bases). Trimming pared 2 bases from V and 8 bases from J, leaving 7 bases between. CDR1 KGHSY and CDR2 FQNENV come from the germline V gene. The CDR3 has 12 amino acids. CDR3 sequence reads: CASSQDSYEQFF. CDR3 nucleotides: TGTGCCAGCAGCCAAGACAGTTATGAGCAGTTCTTC.

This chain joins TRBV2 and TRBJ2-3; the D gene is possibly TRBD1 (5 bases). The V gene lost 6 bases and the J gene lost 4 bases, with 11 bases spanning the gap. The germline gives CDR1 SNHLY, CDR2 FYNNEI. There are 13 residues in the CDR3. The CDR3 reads CASRGQVPDTQYF. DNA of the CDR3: TGTGCCAGCAGGGGGCAGGTTCCAGATACGCAGTATTTT. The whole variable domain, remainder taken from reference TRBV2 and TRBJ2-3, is EPEVTQTPSHQVTQMGQEVILRCVPISNHLYFYWYRQILGQKVEFLVSFYNNEISEKSEIFDDQFSVERPDGSNFTLKIRSTKLEDSAMYFCASRGQVPDTQYFGPGTRLTVL.

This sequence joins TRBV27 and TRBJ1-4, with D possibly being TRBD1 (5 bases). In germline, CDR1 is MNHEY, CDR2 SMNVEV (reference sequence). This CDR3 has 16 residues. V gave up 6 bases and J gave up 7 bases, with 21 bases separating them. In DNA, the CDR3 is TGTGCCAGCAGGGGGGAAGACTTCTCCGGGGCTGAAAAACTGTTTTTT. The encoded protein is CASRGEDFSGAEKLFF.

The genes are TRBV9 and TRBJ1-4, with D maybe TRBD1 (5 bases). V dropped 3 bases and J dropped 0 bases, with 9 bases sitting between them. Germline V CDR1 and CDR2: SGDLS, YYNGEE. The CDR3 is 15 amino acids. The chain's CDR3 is CASSAGVSTNEKLFF. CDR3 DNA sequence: TGTGCCAGCAGCGCGGGGGTGTCAACTAATGAAAAACTGTTTTTT.

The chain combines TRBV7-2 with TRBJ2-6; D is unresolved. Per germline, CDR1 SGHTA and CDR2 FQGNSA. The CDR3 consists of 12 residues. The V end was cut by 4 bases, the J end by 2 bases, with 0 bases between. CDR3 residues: CASSSGANVLTF. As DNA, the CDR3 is TGTGCCAGCAGCTCTGGGGCCAACGTCCTGACTTTC.

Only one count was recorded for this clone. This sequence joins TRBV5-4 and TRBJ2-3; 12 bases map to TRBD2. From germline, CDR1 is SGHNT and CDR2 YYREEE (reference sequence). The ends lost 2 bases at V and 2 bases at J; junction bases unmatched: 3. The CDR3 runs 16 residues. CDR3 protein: CASSFRLAGVTDTQYF. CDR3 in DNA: TGTGCCAGCAGCTTCCGACTAGCGGGGGTCACAGATACGCAGTATTTT.

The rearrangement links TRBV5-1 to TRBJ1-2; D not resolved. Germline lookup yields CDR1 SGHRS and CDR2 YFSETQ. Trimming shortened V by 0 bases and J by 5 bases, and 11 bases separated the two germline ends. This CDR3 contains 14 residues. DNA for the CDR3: TGCGCCAGCAGCTTGGCCACGGGAGGATATGGCTACACCTTC. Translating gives CASSLATGGYGYTF.

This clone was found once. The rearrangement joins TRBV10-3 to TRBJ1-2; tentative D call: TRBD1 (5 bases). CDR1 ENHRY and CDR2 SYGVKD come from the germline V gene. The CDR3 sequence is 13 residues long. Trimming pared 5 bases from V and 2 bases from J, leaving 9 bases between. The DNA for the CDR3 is TGTGCCATCAGTCAACAGGCAAACTATGGCTACACCTTC. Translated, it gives CAISQQANYGYTF.

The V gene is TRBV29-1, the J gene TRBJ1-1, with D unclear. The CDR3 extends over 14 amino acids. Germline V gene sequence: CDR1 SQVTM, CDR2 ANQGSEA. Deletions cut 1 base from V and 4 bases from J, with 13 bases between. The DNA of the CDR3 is TGCAGCGTTGAAGCAGTGCAGACTATCACTGAAGCTTTCTTT. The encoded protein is CSVEAVQTITEAFF.

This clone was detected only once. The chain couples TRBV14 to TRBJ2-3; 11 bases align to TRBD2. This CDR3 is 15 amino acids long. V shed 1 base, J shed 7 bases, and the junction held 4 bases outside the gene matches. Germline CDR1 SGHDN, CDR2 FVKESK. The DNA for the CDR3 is TGTGCCAGCAGCCAAGGACTAGCGGGGACACATACGCAGTATTTT. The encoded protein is CASSQGLAGTHTQYF.

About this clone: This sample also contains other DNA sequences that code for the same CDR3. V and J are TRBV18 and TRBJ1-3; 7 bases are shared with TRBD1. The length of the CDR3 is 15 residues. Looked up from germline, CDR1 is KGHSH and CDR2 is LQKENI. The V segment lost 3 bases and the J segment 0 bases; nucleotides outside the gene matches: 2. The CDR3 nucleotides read TGTGCCAGCTCACCGGGACAGAGCTCTGGAAACACCATATATTTT. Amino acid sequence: CASSPGQSSGNTIYF.

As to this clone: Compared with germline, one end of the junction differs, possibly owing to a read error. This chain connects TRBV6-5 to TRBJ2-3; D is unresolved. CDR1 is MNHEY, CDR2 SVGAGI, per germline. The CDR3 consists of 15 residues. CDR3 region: CASSYSPGDTDTQYF. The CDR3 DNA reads TGTGCCAGCAGCTACTCCCCGGGCGACACAGATACGCAGTATTTT.